This T cell receptor (beta chain) is from a study of cytomegalovirus exposure and HLA in healthy donors (dated by TCRdb to 2016 to 2017). Study-level background: In an earlier analysis of approximately 500 of the donors, 250 to 300 Gb of sequence data and approximately 100 million unique TCR beta sequences from 150 million to 200 million T cells were reported. Approximately 310 gigabases of sequencing data and some 85 million unique TCR sequences were included in an early release covering about 600 HLA-typed donors. Among the approximately 400 genotyped donors, around 79% belonged to the genetic ancestry cluster associated with self-reported Caucasian donors. The aim of the study was to test whether cataloging public T cell receptors could identify signatures of past pathogen exposure. The study profiled the T cell repertoires of 666 subjects by immunosequencing and related them to cytomegalovirus serostatus. A separate validation cohort of roughly 120 different subjects was used in addition to the roughly 700-subject first cohort. To predict cytomegalovirus infection status, the study brought together high-throughput TCR immunosequencing, statistical association of individual TCRs with disease status, and machine learning. A later analysis re-examined previously published TCR beta repertoires from 610 or so donors and added high-resolution HLA genotyping to investigate patterns of TCR occurrence. The later analysis used no new phenotypic data to find candidate immune exposures, relying instead on TCR beta sequences and their occurrence across donors. In an earlier analysis of over 550 of the donors, high-throughput TCR beta sequencing was used to judge whether each TCR beta V gene segment behaved as functional or pseudogenic. Donor age, sex, ethnicity and CMV serostatus were compiled alongside the repertoire data. In a later genetic analysis, genome-wide SNP genotypes for about 60% of the 666 donors were used, and that subset was treated as a discovery cohort. All discovery cohort repertoires had been generated on a single sequencing platform. Class I and class II HLA loci were covered by the typing at four-digit resolution. Typing coverage differed by locus: A, B, C, DRB1 and DQB1 were typed in roughly 620-630 donors, DQA1 in roughly 500, DPA1 in approximately 610, and DPB1 in roughly 450. Roughly 5 DR-DQ haplotypes were treated as single units for association and clustering because of strong linkage in the cohort. Among roughly 400 genotyped donors of the cohort, an average of around 250,000 unique TCR beta nucleotide sequences was sequenced per donor, of which 15% to 20% were non-productive. Findings and caveats that apply to the study as a whole: Compared with equally common non-associated chains, HLA-associated TCR beta chains in a later analysis were more clonally expanded and had lower generation probabilities. The study listed 150 to 200 TCR beta chains as associated with cytomegalovirus. CMV serostatus was the only immune exposure information available for the cohort. Linkage disequilibrium might explain the correlated functional status among segregating V segments, but an unknown experimental factor could not be excluded. Sequencing depth was assumed to be roughly uniform across donors in the presence/absence analyses, though that assumption may not hold. Roughly 15 rarely observed V segments, including chromosome 9 orphons, were excluded from the earlier analysis of several hundred of the donors because counts were too low. It was suggested by the authors that the approach could potentially be generalized to other disease states and immunological phenotypes. A later analysis found that most CMV-associated TCR beta chains appeared HLA-restricted, with HLA associations seemingly driven largely by CMV exposure. Three of the identified cytomegalovirus-associated TCR beta chains were confirmed in vitro to be specific for cytomegalovirus antigens. A further reported finding was that TCR beta sequences accurately predicted the HLA-A and HLA-B alleles for most subjects in the first cohort. Most TCR sequences were seen in very few donors, while some public TCRs were found in many individuals. According to a later genetic analysis, donors in an Asian-associated ancestry cluster had fewer N-insertions in productive TCRs than the approximately 650-donor mean. Strong co-occurrence of HLA alleles, especially DR and DQ, made assigning TCR associations to individual alleles difficult. The classifier was reported to diagnose cytomegalovirus status with high specificity and sensitivity in both the original cohort and the validation cohort. Because the 87-base-pair reads could not distinguish some IMGT-functional V segments, including TRBV6-2 and TRBV6-3, those segments were excluded. A later genetic analysis associated a missense DCLRE1C variant with V-gene and J-gene trimming of TCR beta chains, and an independent cohort replicated the association. The cohort was sequenced for TCR beta chains only, and without alpha or paired-chain data the features that could be detected were limited. According to a later analysis, TCR association rates differed among HLA loci, with DRB1 alleles showing the most associated TCRs and HLA-C alleles showing the fewest. A group of highly shared sequence variants was considered likely to be a technical artifact of the sequencing pipeline. Because some donors lacked HLA typing at each locus, the association tests relied only on the typed subset. Broadly in line with IMGT annotations, most TCR beta V segments showed up in productive rearrangements about 87% or about 30% of the time in an earlier analysis of around 550 of the donors. At a false discovery rate of 0.05, a later analysis linked 16,951 TCR beta sequences to specific HLA alleles. In a later analysis, several top co-occurrence clusters were reported to appear linked to parvovirus B19, influenza, CMV and Epstein-Barr virus.

This clone is a singleton in its sample. It has no known antigen specificity. Base quality data are lacking; no much larger clone is found one base away. Library generation was performed with the immunoSEQ multiplex PCR assay. A mixture of 60 forward primers for TCR Vbeta segments and 13 reverse primers for TCR Jbeta segments was used in the multiplex PCR. A multiplex PCR assay on genomic DNA amplified the CDR3 region of rearranged TCR beta genes. The Illumina HiSeq System was used to sequence the amplified TCR beta libraries as 87-base-pair reads. In the authors' own workflow: In a later analysis, tens of millions of unique TCR beta chains were counted across the approximately 640 repertoires, and roughly 9.9 million of these chains were shared by at least two donors. To remove PCR and sequencing errors, raw reads were error-corrected and collapsed into unique sequences using a nearest-neighbor algorithm that merged closely related sequences. V, D and J gene segments were assigned by aligning CDR3 sequences to IMGT reference sequences. For a sequence to be retained, at least a six-nucleotide match to both a V gene segment and a J gene segment was required. Rearrangements were classified as productive when the CDR3 lacked stop codons and remained in frame with V and J, and all other rearrangements were classified as non-productive. Following IMGT convention, CDR3 was defined as the stretch from the second conserved V-encoded cysteine up to the conserved J-encoded phenylalanine. The earlier analysis of about 610 of the donors excluded sequences that lacked an unambiguous match to a single V gene segment. An earlier analysis of just under 600 of the donors called V segments functional above 56.7% productive rearrangements and segregating when the between-donor standard deviation exceeded 5%. A statistical classification framework was built to diagnose cytomegalovirus status from the catalog of TCR beta chain sequences. A later analysis assigned V and J genes by comparing TCR nucleotide sequences with IMGT/GENE-DB human TR gene sequences. Using the TCRdist pipeline, a later analysis assigned CDR3 sequences along with most-parsimonious VDJ recombination scenarios. A later analysis defined each TCR beta chain by its CDR3 amino acid sequence plus V-gene family, and excluded reads lacking a unique V-gene family. In a later analysis, around 650 highly shared, low-generation-probability nucleotide sequences were removed to address suspected cross-contamination and a sequencing artifact. In a later analysis, a clonal expansion index for each public chain was calculated from normalized within-repertoire ranks of inferred template counts. Generation probabilities in a later analysis came from a VDJ recombination model fitted to out-of-frame rearrangements, and those results were checked against IGoR. Hypergeometric tests were used in a later analysis to score TCR-TCR, TCR-HLA and TCR-CMV co-occurrence, with a repertoire-size bias correction applied to the TCR pairs. A later analysis estimated false discovery rates by permuting HLA or CMV assignments 20 times. In a later analysis, co-occurring TCRs were grouped with DBSCAN, and TCRdist sequence similarity was added when clustering was performed within HLA-allele-positive subsets. For co-occurrence clustering, repertoires with fewer than 30,000 or more than 120,000 public chains were excluded, along with five repertoires with anomalous nucleotide sharing. TCRdb obtained this table from immuneACCESS and retained in-frame rearrangements with V and J assigned. These tables miss some clones; where compared with another copy, unresolved V genes account for less than half of the shortfall, and the remainder is unexplained. V, J and clone size reflect that table, while D and trimming were determined from the DNA. A total of around 170,000 clones appear in this sample, around 80% of them only once. 1.4% to 1.5% of the sample belongs to the ten largest clones.

CDR1 and CDR2, looked up from the germline V gene, are MNHEY and SVGAGI. From its cysteine to its phenylalanine, the CDR3 spans 12 amino acids. The CDR3 DNA has 36 bases and is translated from base 1. From V the trimming removes 6 bases and from J it removes 9 bases, while the gene matches leave 7 bases of the junction unaccounted for. The cohort was made up of hundreds of healthy bone marrow donors. At the time of sampling, every cohort member was nominally healthy, though immune exposures that went unrecorded were likely present. The donor tested CMV seronegative and was one of the 352 seronegative cohort members. Each donor provided a peripheral blood sample, and peripheral blood mononuclear cells were used for TCR beta sequencing. The Qiagen DNeasy Blood Extraction Kit was used to extract genomic DNA from the blood cell samples.

The rearranged segments are TRBV6-5 and TRBJ2-7; 8 of the junction bases match TRBD1. Sequencing was done on a sample of PBMCs. This sequence was found in a male donor in good health and CMV-seronegative. The CDR3 sequence is CASRPGQGGQYF. The nucleotides are TGTGCCAGCAGACCCGGACAGGGTGGGCAGTACTTC.